Presented here are 4 T cell receptor beta chains from one specimen sequenced in a study of cytomegalovirus exposure and HLA in healthy donors. PCR involved 60 Vbeta and 13 Jbeta primers. The data were produced by immunoSEQ multiplex PCR, yet TCRdb's version contains in-frame clones alone and is incomplete. The sample lists under 150,000 clones; roughly 83% were seen once. Sequenced sample: PBMCs. The receptors were gathered from a man in his forties or fifties in good health and CMV-seropositive.

The rearrangement joins TRBV18 to TRBJ2-7, with 8 bases that match TRBD1. The ends lost 4 bases at V and 3 bases at J; junction bases unmatched: 5. This CDR3 comprises 14 residues. In germline, CDR1 is KGHSH, CDR2 LQKENI. CDR3 coding DNA: TGTGCCAGCTCACTCCGGGACAGGTACTACGAGCAGTACTTC. Its translation is CASSLRDRYYEQYF.

This clone has only a few counts. This chain uses TRBV21-1 with TRBJ2-7; TRBD2 is the table's D call, not checked against the DNA. TRBV21-1 is deemed a pseudogene. The CDR3 sequence is 16 residues long. CDR3 sequence: CASSTSRGGSFYEQYF. In DNA, the CDR3 is TGTGCCAGCAGCACCTCTCGTGGCGGGAGTTTCTACGAGCAGTACTTC.

The chain has TRBV28 and TRBJ2-7, with TRBD2 matching 13 bases. V lost 6 bases, J lost 9 bases, and 8 bases stayed unmatched. The CDR3 sequence is 14 residues long. Germline-derived CDR1 and CDR2 are MDHEN and SYDVKM. CDR3 loop: CASRRLAGGSGQYF. CDR3 nucleotide sequence: TGTGCCAGCAGAAGACTAGCGGGGGGCTCGGGGCAGTACTTC. Together with reference TRBV28 and TRBJ2-7, the CDR3 gives the full variable domain: DVKVTQSSRYLVKRTGEKVFLECVQDMDHENMFWYRQDPGLGLRLIYFSYDVKMKEKGDIPEGYSVSREKKERFSLILESASTNQTSMYLCASRRLAGGSGQYFGPGTRLTVT.

CDR3 sequence reads: CASRHNSGGGETQYF. CDR3 coding DNA: TGTGCAAGTCGCCATAATAGCGGGGGAGGAGAGACCCAGTACTTC. This sequence joins TRBV12-2 and TRBJ2-5; TRBD2 reflects the table's D call only, with no check against the DNA. TRBV12-2 corresponds to a pseudogene. There are 15 residues in the CDR3.